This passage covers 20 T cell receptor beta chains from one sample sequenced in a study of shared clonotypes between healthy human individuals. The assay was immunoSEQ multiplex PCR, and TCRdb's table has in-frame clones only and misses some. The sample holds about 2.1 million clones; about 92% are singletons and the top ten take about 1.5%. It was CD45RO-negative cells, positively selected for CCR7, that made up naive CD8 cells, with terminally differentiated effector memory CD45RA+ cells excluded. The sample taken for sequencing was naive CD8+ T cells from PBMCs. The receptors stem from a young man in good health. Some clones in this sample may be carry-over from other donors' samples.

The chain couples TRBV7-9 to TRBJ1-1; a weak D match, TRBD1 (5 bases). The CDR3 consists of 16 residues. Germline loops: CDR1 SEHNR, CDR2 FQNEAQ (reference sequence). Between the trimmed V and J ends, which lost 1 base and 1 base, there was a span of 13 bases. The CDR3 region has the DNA TGTGCCAGCAGCTTAGGTTTCGCAGGGTCGAACACTGAAGCTTTCTTT. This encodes CASSLGFAGSNTEAFF.

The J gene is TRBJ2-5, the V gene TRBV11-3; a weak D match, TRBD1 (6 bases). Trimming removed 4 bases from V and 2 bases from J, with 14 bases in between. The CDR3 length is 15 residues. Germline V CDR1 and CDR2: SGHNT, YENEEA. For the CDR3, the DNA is TGTGCCAGCAGCTCGCACCGGGACATACAAGAGACCCAGTACTTC. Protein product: CASSSHRDIQETQYF.

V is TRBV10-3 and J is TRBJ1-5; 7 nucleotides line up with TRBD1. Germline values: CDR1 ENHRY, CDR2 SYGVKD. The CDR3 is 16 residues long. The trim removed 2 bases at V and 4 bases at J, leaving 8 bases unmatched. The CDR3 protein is CAISETDRVGNQPQHF. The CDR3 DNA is TGTGCCATCAGTGAGACCGACAGGGTTGGTAATCAGCCCCAGCATTTT.

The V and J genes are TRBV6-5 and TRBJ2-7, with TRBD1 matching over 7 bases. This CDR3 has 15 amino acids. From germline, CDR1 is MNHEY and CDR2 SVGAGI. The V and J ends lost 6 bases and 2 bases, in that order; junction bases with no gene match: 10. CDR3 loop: CASSPPGTATYEQYF. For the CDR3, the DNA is TGTGCCAGCAGCCCGCCCGGGACAGCCACCTACGAGCAGTACTTC.

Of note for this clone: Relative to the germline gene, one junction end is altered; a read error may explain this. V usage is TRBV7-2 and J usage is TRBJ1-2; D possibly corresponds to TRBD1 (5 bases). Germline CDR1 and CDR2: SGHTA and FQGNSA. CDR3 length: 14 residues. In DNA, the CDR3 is TGTGCCAGCACCTTAAGGGGAGGAACGGATGGCTACACCTTC. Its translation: CASTLRGGTDGYTF.

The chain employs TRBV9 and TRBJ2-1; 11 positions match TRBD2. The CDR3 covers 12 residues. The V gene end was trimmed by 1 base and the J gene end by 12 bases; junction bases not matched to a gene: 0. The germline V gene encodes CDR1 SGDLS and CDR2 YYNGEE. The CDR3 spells CASSVTSGRQFF. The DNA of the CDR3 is TGTGCCAGCAGCGTAACTAGCGGGAGGCAGTTCTTC.

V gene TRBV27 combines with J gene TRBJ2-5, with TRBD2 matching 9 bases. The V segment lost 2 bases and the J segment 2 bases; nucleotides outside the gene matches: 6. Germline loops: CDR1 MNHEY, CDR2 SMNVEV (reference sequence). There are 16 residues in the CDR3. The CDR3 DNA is TGTGCCAGCAGTTTAAGTCTAGCGGGGATACAAGAGACCCAGTACTTC. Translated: CASSLSLAGIQETQYF.

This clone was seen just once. The CDR3 is CASSLPFDREGNEKLFF. CDR3 nucleotides: TGTGCCAGCAGCTTACCCTTTGACAGGGAGGGTAATGAAAAACTGTTTTTT. This sequence joins TRBV7-9 and TRBJ1-4, with 7 bases identical to TRBD1. CDR1 SEHNR and CDR2 FQNEAQ come from the germline V gene (reference sequence). After removal of 2 bases from V and 4 bases from J, the junction contained 10 bases not matched to a gene. The CDR3 has 17 residues.

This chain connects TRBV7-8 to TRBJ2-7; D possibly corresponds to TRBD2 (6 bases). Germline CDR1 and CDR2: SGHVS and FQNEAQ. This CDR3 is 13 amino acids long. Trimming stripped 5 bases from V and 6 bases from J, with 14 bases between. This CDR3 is CASSLRLESEQYF. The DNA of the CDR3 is TGTGCCAGCAGCCTCCGACTAGAATCCGAGCAGTACTTC.

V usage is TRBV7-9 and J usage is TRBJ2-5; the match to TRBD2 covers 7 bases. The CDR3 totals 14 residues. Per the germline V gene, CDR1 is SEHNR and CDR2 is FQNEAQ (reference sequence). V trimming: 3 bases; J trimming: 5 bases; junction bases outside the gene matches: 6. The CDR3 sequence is CASSFIGSGETQYF. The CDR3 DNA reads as TGTGCCAGCAGCTTTATCGGTAGCGGGGAGACCCAGTACTTC.

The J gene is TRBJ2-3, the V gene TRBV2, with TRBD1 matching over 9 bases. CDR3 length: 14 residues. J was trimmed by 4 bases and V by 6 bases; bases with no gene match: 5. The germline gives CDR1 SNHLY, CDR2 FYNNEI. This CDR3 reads CASRGTGRADTQYF. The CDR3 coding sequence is TGTGCCAGCAGAGGGACAGGGCGGGCAGATACGCAGTATTTT.

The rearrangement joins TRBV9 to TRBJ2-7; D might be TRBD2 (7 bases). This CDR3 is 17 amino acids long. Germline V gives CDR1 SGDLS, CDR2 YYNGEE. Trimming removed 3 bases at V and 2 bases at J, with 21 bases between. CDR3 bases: TGTGCCAGCAGCGGGAACCCGGGGGCGGGAGACCCCTACGAGCAGTACTTC. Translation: CASSGNPGAGDPYEQYF. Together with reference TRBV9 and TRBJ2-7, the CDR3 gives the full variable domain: DSGVTQTPKHLITATGQRVTLRCSPRSGDLSVYWYQQSLDQGLQFLIQYYNGEERAKGNILERFSAQQFPDLHSELNLSSLELGDSALYFCASSGNPGAGDPYEQYFGPGTRLTVT.

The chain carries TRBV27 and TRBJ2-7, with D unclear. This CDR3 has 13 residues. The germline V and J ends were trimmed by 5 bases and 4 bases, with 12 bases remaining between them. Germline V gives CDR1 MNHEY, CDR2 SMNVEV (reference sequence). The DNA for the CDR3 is TGTGCCAGCAGTCCTCAGTCCCGATACGAGCAGTACTTC. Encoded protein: CASSPQSRYEQYF.

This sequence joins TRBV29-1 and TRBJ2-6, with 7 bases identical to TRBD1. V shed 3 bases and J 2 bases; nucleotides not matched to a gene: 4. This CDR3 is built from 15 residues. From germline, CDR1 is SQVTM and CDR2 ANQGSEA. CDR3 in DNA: TGCAGCGTTGAGCCTCAGGGGGCTGGGGCCAACGTCCTGACTTTC. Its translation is CSVEPQGAGANVLTF.

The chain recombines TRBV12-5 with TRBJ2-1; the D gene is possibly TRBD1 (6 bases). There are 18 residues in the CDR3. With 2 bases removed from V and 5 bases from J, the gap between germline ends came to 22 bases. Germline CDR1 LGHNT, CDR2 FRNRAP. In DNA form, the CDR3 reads TGTGCTAGTGGTTTGTTCGTTCAGCATCAGGGGCCCCACAATGAGCAGTTCTTC. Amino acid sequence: CASGLFVQHQGPHNEQFF.

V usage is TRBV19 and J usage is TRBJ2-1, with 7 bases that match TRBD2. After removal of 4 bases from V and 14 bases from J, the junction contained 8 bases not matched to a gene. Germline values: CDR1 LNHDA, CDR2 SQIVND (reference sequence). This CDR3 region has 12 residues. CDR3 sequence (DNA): TGTGCCAGTAGTACCCCAAACCGGGAGGAGTTCTTC. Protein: CASSTPNREEFF.

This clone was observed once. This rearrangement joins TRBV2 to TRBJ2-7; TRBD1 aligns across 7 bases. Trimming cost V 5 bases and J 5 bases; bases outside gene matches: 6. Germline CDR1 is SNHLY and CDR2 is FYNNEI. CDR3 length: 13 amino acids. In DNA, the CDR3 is TGTGCCAGCAGTATGGACAGGCTCCACGAGCAGTACTTC. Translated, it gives CASSMDRLHEQYF.

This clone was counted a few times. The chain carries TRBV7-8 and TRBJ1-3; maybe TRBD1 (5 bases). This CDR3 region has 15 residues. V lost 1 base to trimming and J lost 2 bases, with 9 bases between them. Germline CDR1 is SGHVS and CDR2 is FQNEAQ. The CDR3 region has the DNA TGTGCCAGCAGCTTAGAAGGGACCCCTGGAAACACCATATATTTT. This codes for CASSLEGTPGNTIYF.

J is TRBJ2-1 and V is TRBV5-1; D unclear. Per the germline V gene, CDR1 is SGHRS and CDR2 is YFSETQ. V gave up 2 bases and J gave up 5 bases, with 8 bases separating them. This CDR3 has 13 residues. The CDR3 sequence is CASSLKPNNEQFF. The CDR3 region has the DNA TGCGCCAGCAGCTTAAAACCTAACAATGAGCAGTTCTTC.

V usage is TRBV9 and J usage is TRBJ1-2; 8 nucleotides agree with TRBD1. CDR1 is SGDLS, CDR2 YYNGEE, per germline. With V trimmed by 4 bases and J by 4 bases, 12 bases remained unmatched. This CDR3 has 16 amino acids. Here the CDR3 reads CASSPPLDTGGYGYTF. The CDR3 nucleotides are TGTGCCAGCAGCCCACCCCTTGATACAGGGGGCTATGGCTACACCTTC.